There are many counts of the clone carrying this TCR beta chain. Antigen: not known. This sample is drawn from a study of identical twins. Whole-study findings and limits: Fewer insertions marked abundant cord blood beta clonotypes; young adult naive trended weakly, memory not at all. Out-of-frame beta sequences exhibited a weaker degree of excess twin sharing.

V was clipped by 1 base and J by 4 bases, with 14 bases between them. This CDR3 has 14 residues. The V gene's germline CDR1 is DFQATT and CDR2 SNEGSKA (reference sequence). In every case, the donor was a healthy Caucasian. TCRdb called the 5' RACE reads again in MiXCR, with one record for every CDR3 protein. The sample lists about 450,000 distinct CDR3 sequences; 18% were seen once. This sequence joins TRBV20-1 and TRBJ2-7; TRBD2 might be the D (6 bases). The sequence came from a man aged 50 to 60 in good health. Material for sequencing was naive T cells sorted from blood. The CDR3 sequence is CSARVRGTGYEQYF. The CDR3 nucleotides are TGCAGTGCTAGAGTACGTGGGACTGGATACGAGCAGTACTTC.